This entry lists 2 T cell receptor beta chains sequenced from one sample in a study of OX40 agonist ivuxolimab in advanced cancers. Measured with immunoSEQ multiplex PCR; TCRdb has only the in-frame clones, and not every one. The repertoire includes 95,000 to 150,000 clones, around 95% of them detected once, and about 0.14% sits in the top ten. The material was CD4+ or CD8+ T cells sorted from blood, obtained in a trial of the OX40 agonist ivuxolimab. The receptors derive from an adult with an advanced solid tumor such as melanoma, head and neck, liver or kidney cancer.

The chain is built from TRBV2 and TRBJ1-5; 12 nucleotides agree with TRBD1. This CDR3 comprises 15 residues. After removal of 6 bases from V and 7 bases from J, the junction contained 7 bases not matched to a gene. The germline CDR1 and CDR2 sequences are SNHLY and FYNNEI. This CDR3 reads CASRGTGGARQPQHF. The CDR3 DNA reads as TGTGCCAGCAGAGGGACAGGGGGCGCCCGGCAGCCCCAGCATTTT.

This clone was picked up one time. V gene TRBV19 combines with J gene TRBJ2-7, with TRBD1 matching 9 bases. This CDR3 contains 14 residues. CDR1 and CDR2 from the germline V gene are LNHDA and SQIVND (reference sequence). The junction had 6 bases not matched to a gene; V was cut back by 4 bases and J by 5 bases. CDR3 sequence: CASSTRDREHEQYF. The DNA for the CDR3 is TGTGCCAGTAGTACCCGGGACAGGGAGCACGAGCAGTACTTC.